This T cell receptor beta chain was sequenced for a study of shared clonotypes between healthy human individuals. Libraries were prepared by immunoSEQ multiplex PCR; TCRdb keeps only in-frame clonotypes and omits some of them. The sample contains hundreds of thousands of clones, under 80% of which appear only once. Germline assignment: CDR1 SGHTA and CDR2 FQGTGA. Deletions cut 2 bases from V and 5 bases from J, with 33 bases between. The CDR3 is 22 amino acids. J is TRBJ2-2 and V is TRBV7-3; D perhaps matches TRBD1 (6 bases). The receptor comes from a woman in her thirties in good health. Sequenced sample: memory CD4+ T cells sorted from blood. The subset denotes: CD45RA-negative fraction. The CDR3 DNA follows: TGTGCCAGCAGCTTATCTCTGGGCCGGAACCAACCGGAACGCAGGGGAACCGGGGAGCTGTTTTTT. Translation gives CASSLSLGRNQPERRGTGELFF.